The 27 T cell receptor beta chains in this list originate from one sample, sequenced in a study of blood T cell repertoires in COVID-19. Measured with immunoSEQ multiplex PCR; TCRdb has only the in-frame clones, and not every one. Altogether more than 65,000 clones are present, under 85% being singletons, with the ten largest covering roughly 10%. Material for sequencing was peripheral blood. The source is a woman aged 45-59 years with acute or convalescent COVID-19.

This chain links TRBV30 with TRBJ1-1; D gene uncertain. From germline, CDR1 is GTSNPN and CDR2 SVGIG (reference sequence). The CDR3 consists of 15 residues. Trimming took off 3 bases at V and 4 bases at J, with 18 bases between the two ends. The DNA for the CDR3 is TGTGCCTGGAGCCGGGTTACCGGGAGCAGCACTGAAGCTTTCTTT. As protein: CAWSRVTGSSTEAFF.

CDR3 bases: TGTGCCAGCATCGACAGGGTGAACACTGAAGCTTTCTTT. Amino acid sequence: CASIDRVNTEAFF. The chain uses TRBV25-1 and TRBJ1-1; 7 positions match TRBD1. CDR3 size: 13 residues. V dropped 7 bases and J dropped 0; count of bases not matched to a gene: 2. Germline V lookup: CDR1 MGHDK, CDR2 SYGVNS.

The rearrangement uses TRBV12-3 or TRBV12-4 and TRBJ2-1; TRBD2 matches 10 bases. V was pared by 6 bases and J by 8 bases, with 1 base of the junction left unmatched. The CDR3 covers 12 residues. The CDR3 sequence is CASSLAGDEQFF. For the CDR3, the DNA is TGTGCCAGCAGCCTAGCGGGAGATGAGCAGTTCTTC.

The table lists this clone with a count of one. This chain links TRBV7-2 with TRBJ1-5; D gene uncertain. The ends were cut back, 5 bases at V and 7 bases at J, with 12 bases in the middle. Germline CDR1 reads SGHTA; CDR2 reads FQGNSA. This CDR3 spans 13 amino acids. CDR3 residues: CASSLGRRQPQHF. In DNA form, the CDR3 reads TGTGCCAGCAGCCTTGGTCGGCGGCAGCCCCAGCATTTT.

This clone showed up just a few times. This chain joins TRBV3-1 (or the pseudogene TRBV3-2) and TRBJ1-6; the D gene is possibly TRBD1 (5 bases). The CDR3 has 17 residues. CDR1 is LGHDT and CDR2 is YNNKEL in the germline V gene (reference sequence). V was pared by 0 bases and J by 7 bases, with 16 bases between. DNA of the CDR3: TGTGCCAGCAGCCAAGATCCGGGGGTTATAGGGAATTCACCCCTCCACTTT. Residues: CASSQDPGVIGNSPLHF.

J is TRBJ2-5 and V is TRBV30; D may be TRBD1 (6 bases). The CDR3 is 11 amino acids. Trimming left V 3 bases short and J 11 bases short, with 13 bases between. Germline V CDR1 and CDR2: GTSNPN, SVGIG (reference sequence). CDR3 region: CAWRVNREQYF. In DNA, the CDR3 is TGTGCCTGGAGGGTGAACAGGGAACAGTACTTC.

In nucleotides, the CDR3 is TGTGCCAGCAGTTTATCATGGGCGGGGGGTGGTACGCAGTATTTT. It specifies CASSLSWAGGGTQYF. The chain combines TRBV27 with TRBJ2-3, with TRBD2 matching over 8 bases. Trimming took 0 bases from V and 8 from J; bases not matched to a gene: 7. Germline V gene sequence: CDR1 MNHEY, CDR2 SMNVEV (reference sequence). This CDR3 spans 15 amino acids.

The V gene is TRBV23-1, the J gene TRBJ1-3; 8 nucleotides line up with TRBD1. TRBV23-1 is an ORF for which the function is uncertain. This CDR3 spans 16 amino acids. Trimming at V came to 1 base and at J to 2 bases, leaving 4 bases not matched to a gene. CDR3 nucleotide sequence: TGCGCCAGCAGTCAATTTACAGGGGGTACTGGAAACACCATATATTTT. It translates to CASSQFTGGTGNTIYF.

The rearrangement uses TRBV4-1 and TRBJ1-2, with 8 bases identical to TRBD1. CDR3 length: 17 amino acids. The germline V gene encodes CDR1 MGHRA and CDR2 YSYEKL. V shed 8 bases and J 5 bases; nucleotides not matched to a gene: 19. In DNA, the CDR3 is TGCGCCAGCGGAGGCGACAGGGGTCCCACACCGTCTTATGGCTACACCTTC. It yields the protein CASGGDRGPTPSYGYTF.

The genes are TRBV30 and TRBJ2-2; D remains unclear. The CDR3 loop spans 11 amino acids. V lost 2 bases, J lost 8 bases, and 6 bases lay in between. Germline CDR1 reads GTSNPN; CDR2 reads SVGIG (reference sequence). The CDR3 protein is CAWSLQGELFF. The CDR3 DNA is TGTGCCTGGAGTTTACAGGGGGAGCTGTTTTTT.

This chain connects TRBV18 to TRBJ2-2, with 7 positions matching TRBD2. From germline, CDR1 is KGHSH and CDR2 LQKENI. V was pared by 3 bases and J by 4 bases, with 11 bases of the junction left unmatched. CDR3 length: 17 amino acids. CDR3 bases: TGTGCCAGCTCACCTGCGGGCCGTTCGGGGGGCACCGGGGAGCTGTTTTTT. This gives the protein CASSPAGRSGGTGELFF.

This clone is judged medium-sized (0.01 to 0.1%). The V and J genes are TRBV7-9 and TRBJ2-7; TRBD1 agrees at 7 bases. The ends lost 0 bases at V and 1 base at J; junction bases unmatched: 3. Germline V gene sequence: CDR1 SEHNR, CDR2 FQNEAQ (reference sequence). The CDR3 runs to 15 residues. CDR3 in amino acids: CASSLAGTESYEQYF. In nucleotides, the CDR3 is TGTGCCAGCAGCTTAGCCGGGACAGAGTCCTACGAGCAGTACTTC.

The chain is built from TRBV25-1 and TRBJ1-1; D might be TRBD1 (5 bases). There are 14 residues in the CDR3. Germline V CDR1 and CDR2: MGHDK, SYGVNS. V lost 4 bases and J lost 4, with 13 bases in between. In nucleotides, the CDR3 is TGTGCCAGCAGTGGGCACGGGGGTGGCACTGAAGCTTTCTTT. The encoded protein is CASSGHGGGTEAFF. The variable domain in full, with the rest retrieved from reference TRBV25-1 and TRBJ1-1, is EADIYQTPRYLVIGTGKKITLECSQTMGHDKMYWYQQDPGMELHLIHYSYGVNSTEKGDLSSESTVSRIRTEHFPLTLESARPSHTSQYLCASSGHGGGTEAFFGQGTRLTVV.

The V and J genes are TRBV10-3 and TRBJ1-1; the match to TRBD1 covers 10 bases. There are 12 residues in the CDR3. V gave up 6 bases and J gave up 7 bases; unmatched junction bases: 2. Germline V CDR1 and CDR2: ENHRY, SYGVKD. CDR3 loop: CAIRGTGDEAFF. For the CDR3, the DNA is TGTGCCATCAGGGGGACAGGGGATGAAGCTTTCTTT.

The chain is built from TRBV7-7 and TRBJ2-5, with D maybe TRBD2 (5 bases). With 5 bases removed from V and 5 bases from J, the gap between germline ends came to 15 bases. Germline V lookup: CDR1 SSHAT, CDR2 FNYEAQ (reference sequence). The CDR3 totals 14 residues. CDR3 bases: TGTGCCAGCAGCCCTCATTCTTTAGCGGAGACCCAGTACTTC. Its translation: CASSPHSLAETQYF.

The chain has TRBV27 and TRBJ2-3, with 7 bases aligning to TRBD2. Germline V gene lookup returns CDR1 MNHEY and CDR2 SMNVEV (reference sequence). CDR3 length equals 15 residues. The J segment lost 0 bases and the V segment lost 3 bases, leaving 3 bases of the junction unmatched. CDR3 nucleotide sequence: TGTGCCAGCAGTTTCCGAGCGGGAAGCACAGATACGCAGTATTTT. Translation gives CASSFRAGSTDTQYF.

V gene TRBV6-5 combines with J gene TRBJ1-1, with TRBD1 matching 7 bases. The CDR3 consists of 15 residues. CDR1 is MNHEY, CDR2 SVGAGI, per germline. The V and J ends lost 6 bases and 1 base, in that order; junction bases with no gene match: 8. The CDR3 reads CASSPGTAGNTEAFF. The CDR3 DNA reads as TGTGCCAGCAGCCCCGGGACAGCCGGGAACACTGAAGCTTTCTTT.

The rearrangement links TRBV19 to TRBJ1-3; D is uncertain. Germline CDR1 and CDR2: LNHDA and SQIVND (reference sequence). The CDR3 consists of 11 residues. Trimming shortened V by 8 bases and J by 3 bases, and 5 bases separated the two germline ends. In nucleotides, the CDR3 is TGTGCCAGTGGCAATGGAAACACCATATATTTT. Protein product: CASGNGNTIYF.

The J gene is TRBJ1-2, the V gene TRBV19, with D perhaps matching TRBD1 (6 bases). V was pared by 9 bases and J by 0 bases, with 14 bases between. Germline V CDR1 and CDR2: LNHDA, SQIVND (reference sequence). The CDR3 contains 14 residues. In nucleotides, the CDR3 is TGTGCCAGCGAAACAGGGCGGACTAACTATGGCTACACCTTC. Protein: CASETGRTNYGYTF.

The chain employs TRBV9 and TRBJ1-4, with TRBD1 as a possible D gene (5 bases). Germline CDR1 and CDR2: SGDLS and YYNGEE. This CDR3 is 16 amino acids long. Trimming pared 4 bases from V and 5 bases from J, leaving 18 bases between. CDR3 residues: CASSFGGDPRNEKLFF. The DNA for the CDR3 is TGTGCCAGCAGCTTCGGGGGGGACCCTAGGAATGAAAAACTGTTTTTT. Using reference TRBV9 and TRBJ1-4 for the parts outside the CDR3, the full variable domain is DSGVTQTPKHLITATGQRVTLRCSPRSGDLSVYWYQQSLDQGLQFLIQYYNGEERAKGNILERFSAQQFPDLHSELNLSSLELGDSALYFCASSFGGDPRNEKLFFGSGTQLSVL.

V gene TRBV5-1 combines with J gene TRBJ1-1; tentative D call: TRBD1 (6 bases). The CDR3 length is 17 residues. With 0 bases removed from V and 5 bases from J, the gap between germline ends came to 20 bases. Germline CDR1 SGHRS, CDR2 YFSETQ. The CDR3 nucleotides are TGCGCCAGCAGCTTGGATTTGGACAGTTTAATAGAAACTGAAGCTTTCTTT. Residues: CASSLDLDSLIETEAFF.

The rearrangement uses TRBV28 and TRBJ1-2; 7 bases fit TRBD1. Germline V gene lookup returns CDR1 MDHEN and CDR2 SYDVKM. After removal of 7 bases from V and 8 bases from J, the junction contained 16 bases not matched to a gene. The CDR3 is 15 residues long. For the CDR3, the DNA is TGTGCCAGCATCCCTGGGGGGCAGGGGGGCTGGGGCTACACCTTC. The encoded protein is CASIPGGQGGWGYTF.

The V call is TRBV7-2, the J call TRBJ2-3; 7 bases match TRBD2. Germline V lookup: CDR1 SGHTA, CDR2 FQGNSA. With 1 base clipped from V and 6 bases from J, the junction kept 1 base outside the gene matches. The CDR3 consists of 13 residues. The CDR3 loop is CASSLERDDTQYF. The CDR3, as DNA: TGTGCCAGCAGCTTAGAGCGGGACGATACGCAGTATTTT.

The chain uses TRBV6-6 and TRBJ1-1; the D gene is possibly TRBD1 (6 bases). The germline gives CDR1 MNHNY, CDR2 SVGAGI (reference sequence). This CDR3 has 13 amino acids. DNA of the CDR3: TGTGCTTTGGGGGCTCAGGCCCCCCATCGAGCTTTCTTT. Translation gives CALGAQAPHRAFF.

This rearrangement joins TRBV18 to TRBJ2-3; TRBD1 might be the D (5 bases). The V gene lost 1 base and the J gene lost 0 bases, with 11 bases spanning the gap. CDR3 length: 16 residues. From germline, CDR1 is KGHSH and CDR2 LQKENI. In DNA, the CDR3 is TGTGCCAGCTCACCACGGAAGGACACTAGCACAGATACGCAGTATTTT. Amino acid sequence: CASSPRKDTSTDTQYF.

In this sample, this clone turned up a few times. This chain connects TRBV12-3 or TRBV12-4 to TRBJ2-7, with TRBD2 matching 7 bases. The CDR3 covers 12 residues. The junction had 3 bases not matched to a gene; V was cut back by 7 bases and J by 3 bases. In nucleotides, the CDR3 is TGTGCCAGCATAGGCGGGGGCTACGAGCAGTACTTC. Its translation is CASIGGGYEQYF.

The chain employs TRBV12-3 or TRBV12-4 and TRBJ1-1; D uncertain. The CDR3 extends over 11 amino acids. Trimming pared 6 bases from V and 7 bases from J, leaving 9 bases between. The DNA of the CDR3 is TGTGCCAGCAGCCAGCGTGGTGAAGCTTTCTTT. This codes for CASSQRGEAFF.